Listed here are 20 T cell receptor beta chains from one sample, sequenced in a study of T cell repertoires in cytomegalovirus infection. A single record per CDR3 protein comes from TCRdb applying MiXCR to the reads. The sample lists around 450,000 distinct CDR3 sequences; 31% were seen once. Sequenced material: PBMCs. These receptors originate from a human donor in good health (CMV status not recorded). Some clones in this sample may be carry-over from other donors' samples.

The table lists this clonotype with many counts. This chain joins TRBV7-8 and TRBJ2-7; 11 positions match TRBD1. In germline, CDR1 is SGHVS, CDR2 FQNEAQ. V was pared by 4 bases and J by 7 bases, with 9 bases of the junction left unmatched. The CDR3 totals 15 residues. The CDR3 region is CASSYYGTGGGEQYF. The CDR3 nucleotides are TGTGCCAGCAGCTACTACGGGACAGGGGGTGGGGAGCAGTACTTC.

The chain recombines TRBV20-1 with TRBJ2-1; 8 bases map to TRBD1. The CDR3 has 14 amino acids. The germline V gene encodes CDR1 DFQATT and CDR2 SNEGSKA (reference sequence). J was trimmed by 3 bases and V by 5 bases; bases with no gene match: 6. The CDR3 here is CSASRTGNYNEQFF. In DNA, the CDR3 is TGCAGTGCTTCTCGGACAGGGAACTACAATGAGCAGTTCTTC.

Comments on this clonotype: One end of the junction is discordant with germline, which a read error may explain. This chain links TRBV7-2 with TRBJ1-2; no definite D call. Germline V gene data show CDR1 as SGHTA and CDR2 as FQGNSA. The CDR3 loop spans 13 amino acids. CDR3 nucleotides: TGTGCAAGAAGCTTAGCTCAGCGCTATGGCTCCACCTTC. It translates to CARSLAQRYGSTF.

This clonotype occurred a few times. The chain has TRBV19 and TRBJ2-7, with TRBD2 as a possible D gene (5 bases). This CDR3 spans 13 amino acids. V dropped 5 bases and J dropped 1 base, with 9 bases sitting between them. Germline V gene lookup returns CDR1 LNHDA and CDR2 SQIVND (reference sequence). The DNA of the CDR3 is TGTGCCAGTAGTCCCCGGACTTCCTACGAGCAGTACTTC. Its protein is CASSPRTSYEQYF.

This clonotype was seen only a few times. The J gene is TRBJ2-5, the V gene TRBV5-4; 7 bases match TRBD2. V was clipped by 3 bases and J by 4 bases; unmatched bases: 9. Germline values: CDR1 SGHNT, CDR2 YYREEE (reference sequence). The CDR3 totals 15 residues. The CDR3 loop reads CASSYETSPRETQYF. CDR3 DNA: TGTGCCAGCAGCTACGAGACTAGCCCCAGAGAGACCCAGTACTTC.

This clonotype was seen many times. V and J are TRBV20-1 and TRBJ2-3; D is undetermined. V was clipped by 2 bases and J by 4 bases, with 4 bases between them. Germline values: CDR1 DFQATT, CDR2 SNEGSKA (reference sequence). This CDR3 spans 11 amino acids. Here the CDR3 DNA reads TGCAGTGCTAGATTTCCAGATACGCAGTATTTT. Translation: CSARFPDTQYF.

At least ten counts were recorded for this clonotype. The V call is TRBV7-2, the J call TRBJ1-3, with D uncertain. Trimming removed 1 base at V and 0 bases at J, with 10 bases between. Looked up from germline, CDR1 is SGHTA and CDR2 is FQGNSA. CDR3 size: 16 residues. DNA of the CDR3: TGTGCCAGCAGCTTAGGAGATTACTACTCTGGAAACACCATATATTTT. Amino acids: CASSLGDYYSGNTIYF.

V gene TRBV6-6 combines with J gene TRBJ2-2, with 9 bases that match TRBD1. Germline CDR1 and CDR2: MNHNY and SVGAGI (reference sequence). Germline trimming cut 5 bases from V and 5 bases from J; bases unmatched to any gene: 6. The CDR3 runs to 15 residues. CDR3 amino acids: CASSNRGRTTGELFF. CDR3 coding DNA: TGTGCCAGCAGTAACAGGGGGCGGACGACCGGGGAGCTGTTTTTT.

This clonotype was detected ten times or more. The chain links TRBV4-3 to TRBJ2-3; TRBD2 agrees at 9 bases. The V segment lost 0 bases and the J segment 5 bases; nucleotides outside the gene matches: 15. The CDR3 loop spans 19 amino acids. The germline V gene has CDR1 LGHNA and CDR2 YSLEER. For the CDR3, the DNA is TGCGCCAGCAGCCAAGATTTTGCGGGGGGGCCTTCCGGAATAGATACGCAGTATTTT. Its translation is CASSQDFAGGPSGIDTQYF.

This clonotype was seen at least ten times. This chain connects TRBV7-2 to TRBJ2-5; possibly TRBD1 or TRBD2 for D (5 bases each). V lost 1 base to trimming and J lost 5 bases, with 11 bases between them. The CDR3 has 14 residues. From germline, CDR1 is SGHTA and CDR2 FQGNSA. The CDR3 DNA is TGTGCCAGCAGCTTAGTCCGGGGCGGGGAGACCCAGTACTTC. Translated: CASSLVRGGETQYF. The complete variable domain, with remaining parts taken from reference TRBV7-2 and TRBJ2-5, reads GAGVSQSPSNKVTEKGKDVELRCDPISGHTALYWYRQSLGQGLEFLIYFQGNSAPDKSGLPSDRFSAERTGGSVSTLTIQRTQQEDSAVYLCASSLVRGGETQYFGPGTRLLVL.

This clonotype was detected ten times or more. This chain links TRBV4-1 with TRBJ1-6, with D unresolved. The CDR3 totals 17 residues. Trimming removed 0 bases from V and 4 bases from J, with 13 bases in between. Per germline, CDR1 MGHRA and CDR2 YSYEKL. CDR3 bases: TGCGCCAGCAGCCAAGATTCCCAGCTTCCTTATAATTCACCCCTCCACTTT. It codes for CASSQDSQLPYNSPLHF.

The rearrangement links TRBV10-2 to TRBJ2-1; tentative D call: TRBD1 (5 bases). Germline lookup yields CDR1 WSHSY and CDR2 SAAADI. Trimming left V 6 bases short and J 4 bases short, with 10 bases between. This CDR3 has 13 residues. The CDR3 nucleotides read TGCGCCAGCAGACAGACAGAGTACAATGAGCAGTTCTTC. Translated, it gives CASRQTEYNEQFF.

The chain links TRBV7-1 to TRBJ1-3, with D unclear. TRBV7-1 is sorted into the ORF group, with uncertain function. Trimming cost V 5 bases and J 6 bases, with 11 bases left between them. This CDR3 contains 13 residues. CDR3 sequence: CASSPIPTNTIYF. The CDR3 DNA sequence: TGTGCCAGCAGCCCAATCCCAACAAACACCATATATTTT.

As concerns this clonotype: The CDR3 end shows no conserved phenylalanine or tryptophan, and so a read error is likely. The V gene is TRBV2, the J gene TRBJ1-1, with D possibly being TRBD1 (5 bases). V lost 6 bases and J lost 2, with 16 bases in between. Germline lookup yields CDR1 SNHLY and CDR2 FYNNEI. There are 15 residues in the CDR3. The CDR3 DNA reads as TGTGCCAGCAGGGGGATAGGGGAACTTAACACTGAAGCTTTCTTG. It yields the protein CASRGIGELNTEAFL.

This sequence joins TRBV28 and TRBJ1-1; D possibly corresponds to TRBD1 (5 bases). CDR3 length: 15 residues. Germline loops: CDR1 MDHEN, CDR2 SYDVKM. Trimming took off 6 bases at V and 4 bases at J, with 18 bases between the two ends. The CDR3 coding sequence is TGTGCCAGCAGCTCCAGGGTGGGTCTTAGCACTGAAGCTTTCTTT. It codes for CASSSRVGLSTEAFF.

This clonotype was seen a few times. The chain couples TRBV20-1 to TRBJ2-7, with a weak D call TRBD1 (6 bases). Between the trimmed V and J ends, which lost 2 bases and 0 bases, there was a span of 8 bases. The CDR3 has 13 residues. From germline, CDR1 is DFQATT and CDR2 SNEGSKA (reference sequence). This chain's CDR3 is CSARRTVSYEQYF. For the CDR3, the DNA is TGCAGTGCTAGACGGACAGTCTCCTACGAGCAGTACTTC.

The chain has TRBV11-1 and TRBJ2-5; 8 nucleotides match TRBD2. This CDR3 has 14 residues. The junction had 3 bases not matched to a gene; V was cut back by 5 bases and J by 1 base. CDR1 is SGHAT and CDR2 is FQDESV in the germline V gene (reference sequence). The CDR3 DNA is TGTGCCAGCAGCCGAGGGACTAGCCAAGAGACCCAGTACTTC. The encoded protein is CASSRGTSQETQYF.

In this sample, this clonotype turned up a few times. The V call is TRBV7-2, the J call TRBJ1-2; possibly TRBD1 for D (6 bases). The CDR3 loop spans 15 amino acids. Germline values: CDR1 SGHTA, CDR2 FQGNSA. Trimming took off 2 bases at V and 3 bases at J, with 13 bases between the two ends. The CDR3: CASSLRRGGDYGYTF. DNA for the CDR3: TGTGCCAGCAGCTTACGGAGGGGGGGAGACTATGGCTACACCTTC.

This clonotype showed up just a few times. The rearrangement uses TRBV28 and TRBJ1-1; tentative D call: TRBD1 (5 bases). Trimming took 6 bases from V and 2 from J, leaving 16 bases between them. CDR1 and CDR2 from the germline V gene are MDHEN and SYDVKM. The CDR3 extends over 15 amino acids. The DNA for the CDR3 is TGTGCCAGCAGATCCGCCGGGACTGATAACACTGAAGCTTTCTTT. It is translated as CASRSAGTDNTEAFF.

The CDR3 coding sequence is TGTGCCAGTAGTATGGGGAGGTCGGCCACCGGGGAGCTGTTTTTT. Protein: CASSMGRSATGELFF. The chain employs TRBV19 and TRBJ2-2; D perhaps matches TRBD2 (6 bases). V was clipped by 3 bases and J by 4 bases, with 12 bases between them. The CDR3 consists of 15 residues. Germline assignment: CDR1 LNHDA and CDR2 SQIVND (reference sequence).